This TCR beta chain was captured by sequencing in a study of T cells in lung cancer brain metastases (dated by TCRdb to the late 2010s). A note on the overall study: Most of the 20 patients had a history of tobacco use, with a median of around 41 pack-years. Nine tenths of the roughly 20 patients received no interval therapy between primary and metastasis resection. The median interval between acquisition of the primary specimen and acquisition of the brain metastasis specimen was around twelve months. The study compared TCR beta CDR3 repertoires between fully resected primary non-small cell lung cancers and paired brain metastases. The cohort included about 20 patients who provided around 40 specimens, with each patient contributing one primary lung lesion and one brain metastasis. Patients had a median age at first diagnosis of 55 to 70 years, with roughly nine males and fewer than twelve females. The average DNA integrity number was more than 3 in both primary and metastatic specimens, and the two sites did not differ significantly. Overall study results and their limits: Most clones were specific to a single lesion, and paired lesions overlapped only to a limited degree (mean Morisita index around 0.2). It was not possible to control for the effects of preoperative corticosteroids on T cell infiltration in brain metastases. Significantly fewer unique productive clones were found in brain metastases than in paired primaries (median around 1,500 versus 5,000). A significantly larger repertoire fraction was made up by the ten most abundant clones in brain metastases than in primaries, which was suggestive of clonal expansion. DNA fragmentation in the FFPE samples may have prevented recovery of the complete infiltrating T cell repertoire.

Comment on this clone: It lacks a known antigen. Base qualities are not recorded, but no much larger clone differs from it by a single base.

Between roughly 2.24 and 4.92 ug genomic DNA was input per sample, with paired samples receiving equal DNA input. TCR beta libraries were constructed with the immunoSEQ hsTCRbeta Kit, with multiplexed V and J gene primers used across two PCR steps. Pooled libraries, together with positive and negative controls, were sequenced on an Illumina MiSeq with a 100-cycle paired-end protocol. As for how the authors treated the data: The immunoSEQ vendor processed the raw data into normalized, annotated TCR beta repertoire reports. Richness was defined as the number of unique clones by nucleotide sequence, and the iChao1 and Efron-Thisted estimators were used to extrapolate total richness. Pielou's evenness, Simpson's index, top-ten clone proportional abundance, and Morisita overlap index were used to characterize and compare paired lesions. TCRdb limited this immuneACCESS table to in-frame rearrangements with V and J called. A share of clones is missing; checked studies link under half to unresolved V genes, and the rest is unexplained. V and J calls and clone size are those listed in that table; D and trimming were worked out from the DNA. The sample contains about 800 clones, roughly 85% of them found a single time. Jointly, the top ten make up 10% of the sample.

Patients had resection for either synchronous oligometastatic disease or delayed recurrence of a solitary brain metastasis. To avoid including cancers other than NSCLC, any patient with a history of multiple malignancies was excluded. Using marked H&E slides as a guide, tumor areas were macrodissected from several unstained about 10 um sections that had been deparaffinized. All specimens were formalin-fixed and paraffin-embedded (FFPE). The AllPrep DNA/RNA FFPE Kit was used for extraction of genomic DNA. This receptor was obtained from a man between 65 and 79 years old with non-small cell lung cancer that had spread to the brain. Material for sequencing was tumor tissue from a brain metastasis. Per the publication, the cell subset or site label means: paired resected brain metastasis.

The DNA is as follows: TGTGCCAGCAGGAGGGGGAAGGGAGCGACAGATACGCAGTATTTT. This encodes CASRRGKGATDTQYF. The chain uses TRBV6-6 and TRBJ2-3, with TRBD1 tentatively as D gene (6 bases match). V was cut back by 6 bases and J by 3 bases, leaving a gap of 16 bases between them. The CDR3 spans 15 residues, from the cysteine through the phenylalanine. The retained sequence is limited to the CDR3, 45 bases, with the frame set at the first base. CDR1 and CDR2, looked up from the germline V gene (reference sequence), are MNHNY and SVGAGI.